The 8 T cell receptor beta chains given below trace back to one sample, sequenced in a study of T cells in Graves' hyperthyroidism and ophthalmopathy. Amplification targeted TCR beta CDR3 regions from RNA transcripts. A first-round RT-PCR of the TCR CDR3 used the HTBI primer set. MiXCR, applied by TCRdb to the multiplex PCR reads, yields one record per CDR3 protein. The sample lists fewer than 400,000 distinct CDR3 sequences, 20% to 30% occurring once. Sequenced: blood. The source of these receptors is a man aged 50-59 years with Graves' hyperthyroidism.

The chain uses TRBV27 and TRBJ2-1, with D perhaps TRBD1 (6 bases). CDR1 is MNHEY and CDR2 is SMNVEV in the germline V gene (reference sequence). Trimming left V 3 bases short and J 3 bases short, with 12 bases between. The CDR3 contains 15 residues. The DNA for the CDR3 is TGTGCCAGCAGTTTGGGGGACACTTACTACAATGAGCAGTTCTTC. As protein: CASSLGDTYYNEQFF.

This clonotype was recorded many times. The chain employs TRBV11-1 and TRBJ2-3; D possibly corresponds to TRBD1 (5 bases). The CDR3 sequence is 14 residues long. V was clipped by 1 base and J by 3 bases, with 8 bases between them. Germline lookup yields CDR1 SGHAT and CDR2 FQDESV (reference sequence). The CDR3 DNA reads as TGTGCCAGCAGCTTAGAAGGGGCAACAGATACGCAGTATTTT. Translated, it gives CASSLEGATDTQYF.

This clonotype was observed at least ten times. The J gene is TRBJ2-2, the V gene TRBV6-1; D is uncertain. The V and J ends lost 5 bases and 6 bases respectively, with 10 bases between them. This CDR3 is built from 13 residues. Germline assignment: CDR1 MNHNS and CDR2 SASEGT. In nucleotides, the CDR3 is TGTGCCAGCAGTTATGTAAGCGCCGGGGAGCTGTTTTTT. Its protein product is CASSYVSAGELFF.

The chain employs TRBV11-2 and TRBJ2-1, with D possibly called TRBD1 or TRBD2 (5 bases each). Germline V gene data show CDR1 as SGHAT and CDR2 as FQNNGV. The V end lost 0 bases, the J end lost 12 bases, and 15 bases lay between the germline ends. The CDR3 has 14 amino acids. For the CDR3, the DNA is TGTGCCAGCAGCTTAGATTGGGGCTTCCGGGGGCAGTTCTTC. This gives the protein CASSLDWGFRGQFF. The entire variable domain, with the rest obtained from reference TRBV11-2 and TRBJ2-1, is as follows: EAGVAQSPRYKIIEKRQSVAFWCNPISGHATLYWYQQILGQGPKLLIQFQNNGVVDDSQLPKDRFSAERLKGVDSTLKIQPAKLEDSAVYLCASSLDWGFRGQFFGPGTRLTVL.

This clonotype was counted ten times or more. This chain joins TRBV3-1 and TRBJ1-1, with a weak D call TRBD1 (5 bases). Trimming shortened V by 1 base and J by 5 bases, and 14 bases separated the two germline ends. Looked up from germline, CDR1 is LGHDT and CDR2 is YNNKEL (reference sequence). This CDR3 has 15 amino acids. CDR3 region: CASSQGPGFVTEAFF. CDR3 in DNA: TGTGCCAGCAGCCAAGGCCCAGGGTTCGTGACTGAAGCTTTCTTT.

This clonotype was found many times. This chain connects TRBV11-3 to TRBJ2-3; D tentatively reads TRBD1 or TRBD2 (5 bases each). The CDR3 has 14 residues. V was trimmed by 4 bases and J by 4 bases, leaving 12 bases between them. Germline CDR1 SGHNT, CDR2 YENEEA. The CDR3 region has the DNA TGTGCCAGCAGCTGGGGACCGCGGGCAGATACGCAGTATTTT. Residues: CASSWGPRADTQYF.

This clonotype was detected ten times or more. The CDR3 nucleotides are TGTGCCAGCAGCTCATCCCGGGGGGGGACTAGCGGGATCTCCAATGAGCAGTTCTTC. It translates to CASSSSRGGTSGISNEQFF. This chain links TRBV7-2 with TRBJ2-1; TRBD2 matches 13 bases. The germline V gene encodes CDR1 SGHTA and CDR2 FQGNSA. The CDR3 covers 19 residues. The V gene end was trimmed by 4 bases and the J gene end by 6 bases; junction bases not matched to a gene: 15.

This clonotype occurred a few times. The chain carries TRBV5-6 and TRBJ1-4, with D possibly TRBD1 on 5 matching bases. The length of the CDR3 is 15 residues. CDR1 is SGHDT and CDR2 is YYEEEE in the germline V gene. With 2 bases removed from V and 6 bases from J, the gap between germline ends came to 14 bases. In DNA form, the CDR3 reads TGTGCCAGCAGCTTAGCGCAGGGAACGGATGAAAAACTGTTTTTT. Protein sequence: CASSLAQGTDEKLFF.